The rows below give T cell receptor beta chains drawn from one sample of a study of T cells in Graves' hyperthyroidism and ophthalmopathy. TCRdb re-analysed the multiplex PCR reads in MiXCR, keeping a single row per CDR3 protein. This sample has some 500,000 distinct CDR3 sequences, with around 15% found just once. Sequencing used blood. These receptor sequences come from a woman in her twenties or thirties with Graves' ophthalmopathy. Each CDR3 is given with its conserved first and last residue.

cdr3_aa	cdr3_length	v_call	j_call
CASSQVTGALGRRYEQYF	18	TRBV3-1	TRBJ2-7
CASRGQGVDSALHF	14	TRBV7-2	TRBJ1-6
CASSRGGGTSFSEQYF	16	TRBV7-2	TRBJ2-7
CSADSRGARKDGYTF	15	TRBV20-1	TRBJ1-2
CASSLPSAGSGEQFF	15	TRBV27	TRBJ2-1
CATSRTGVGAEAFF	14	TRBV15	TRBJ1-1
CSGGAGTIQETQYF	14	TRBV20-1	TRBJ2-5
CSVVTSGRRTDTQYF	15	TRBV29-1	TRBJ2-3
CASSPLDRGLTSSKNEQFF	19	TRBV12-3/TRBV12-4	TRBJ2-1
CASSSVAGGYEQYF	14	TRBV7-2	TRBJ2-7
CSVVDVNTEAFF	12	TRBV29-1	TRBJ1-1
CSARDFQGNTGELFF	15	TRBV20-1	TRBJ2-2
CASSTFEGRVNEKLFF	16	TRBV7-9	TRBJ1-4
CASSSGLAGVYQETQYF	17	TRBV6-2/TRBV6-3	TRBJ2-5
CASSQGFPAESYEQYF	16	TRBV4-1	TRBJ2-7
CASSQDSGSSDEQCF	15	TRBV28	TRBJ2-7
CAWIPQGPAEAFF	13	TRBV30	TRBJ1-1
CASSFRDRGLYEQYF	15	TRBV7-8	TRBJ2-7
CASSLSGASYNEQFF	15	TRBV27	TRBJ2-1
CASSFPGNTYEQYF	14	TRBV7-9	TRBJ2-7
CASNQSVGELFF	12	TRBV3-1	TRBJ2-2
CASSPPPGLSNTGELFF	17	TRBV5-6	TRBJ2-2
CASSWGPSVYEQYF	14	TRBV5-6	TRBJ2-7
CASSPVLGTGNSGANVLTF	19	TRBV7-9	TRBJ2-6
CASRRTGGDQPQHF	14	TRBV6-2/TRBV6-3	TRBJ1-5
CASSPPVVSNEQFF	14	TRBV18	TRBJ2-1
CASRTSRQGAEPQHF	15	TRBV6-1	TRBJ1-5
CAWSVLGIPNYGYTF	15	TRBV30	TRBJ1-2
CASSIVGLNSDEQYF	15	TRBV19	TRBJ2-7
CASSELAGVWSTDTQYF	17	TRBV6-1	TRBJ2-3
CASRLDRGSQPQHF	14	TRBV4-1	TRBJ1-5
CASSLDAGSPLHF	13	TRBV5-4	TRBJ1-6
CASSLGPSGSYEQYF	15	TRBV11-1	TRBJ2-7
CASSFTGQGAGLTDEQFF	18	TRBV6-1	TRBJ2-1
CASSTGTGKTGELFF	15	TRBV19	TRBJ2-2
CASSEGGVAAYEQYF	15	TRBV6-1	TRBJ2-7
CATSREGGPYEQYF	14	TRBV15	TRBJ2-7
CAWKGLGYEQYF	12	TRBV30	TRBJ2-7
CSAGHGSVNTGELFF	15	TRBV29-1	TRBJ2-2
CASSSTLTSSGSWDTQYF	18	TRBV7-9	TRBJ2-3
CASSDRGLYEKLFF	14	TRBV25-1	TRBJ1-4
CASSFLSGTGSSTDTQYF	18	TRBV5-1	TRBJ2-3
CSVASTASTDTQYF	14	TRBV29-1	TRBJ2-3
CASSREQGDTQYF	13	TRBV28	TRBJ2-3
CSAIRGEVWNEQFF	14	TRBV20-1	TRBJ2-1
CASFTGGGRTDTQYF	15	TRBV6-1	TRBJ2-3
CASSYYFSTDNSNQPQHF	18	TRBV6-2/TRBV6-3	TRBJ1-5
CASSLAGGHEQFF	13	TRBV6-2/TRBV6-3	TRBJ2-1
CASSQGDRGNEKLFF	15	TRBV4-1	TRBJ1-4
CASSLGKWGPAASDTQYF	18	TRBV5-6	TRBJ2-3